The 8 T cell receptor beta chains below were found in one sample sequenced in a study of CD8+CD57+ T cells in acquired aplastic anemia. Individuals selected for sequencing had exhibited CD8+CD57+ cell expansion on flow cytometry. According to the study, genomic DNA was the template for TCR beta VDJ and CDR3 profiling. Using its own MiXCR run on the reads, TCRdb lists one record per CDR3 protein. The table shows hundreds of thousands of distinct CDR3 sequences, with under 50% occurring only once. The sequenced sample consisted of sorted CD4+, CD8+, or CD8+CD57+ T cells (not recorded which) from PBMCs. These receptors were taken from a human donor with aplastic anemia.

The chain recombines TRBV6-1 with TRBJ2-5; TRBD2 matches 10 bases. CDR3 length: 15 residues. Germline trimming cut 8 bases from V and 1 base from J; bases unmatched to any gene: 7. Germline CDR1 is MNHNS and CDR2 is SASEGT. The DNA for the CDR3 is TGTGCCAGCCGCGGTAGCGGGGGGCCCCAAGAGACCCAGTACTTC. Residues: CASRGSGGPQETQYF.

This clonotype was seen repeatedly, ten times or more. The rearrangement uses TRBV7-2 and TRBJ1-1, with D possibly being TRBD1 (5 bases). Germline CDR1 SGHTA, CDR2 FQGNSA. The CDR3 is 15 residues long. Trimming removed 2 bases at V and 1 base at J, with 11 bases between. For the CDR3, the DNA is TGTGCCAGCAGCTTAATAATTGGGGCGAACACTGAAGCTTTCTTT. This sequence encodes CASSLIIGANTEAFF. The variable domain in full, completed from reference TRBV7-2 and TRBJ1-1, reads GAGVSQSPSNKVTEKGKDVELRCDPISGHTALYWYRQSLGQGLEFLIYFQGNSAPDKSGLPSDRFSAERTGGSVSTLTIQRTQQEDSAVYLCASSLIIGANTEAFFGQGTRLTVV.

This chain connects TRBV7-2 to TRBJ2-5, with D perhaps matching TRBD1 (5 bases). Germline CDR1 reads SGHTA; CDR2 reads FQGNSA. The CDR3 covers 15 residues. V was shortened by 4 bases and J by 1 base, with 13 bases between the two germline ends. CDR3 loop: CASSSLGVSQETQYF. CDR3 nucleotides: TGTGCCAGCAGCTCCTTAGGGGTTAGCCAAGAGACCCAGTACTTC.

This sequence joins TRBV18 and TRBJ2-3; TRBD2 aligns across 12 bases. This CDR3 has 17 amino acids. Germline CDR1 KGHSH, CDR2 LQKENI. Unmatched junction bases numbered 7, after V lost 2 bases and J lost 4 bases. The CDR3 loop is CASSPSSGGAGSDTQYF. The CDR3, as DNA: TGTGCCAGCTCACCATCTAGCGGGGGGGCCGGGTCAGATACGCAGTATTTT.

Turning to this clonotype: One base away lies a much larger clone, so this may be a sequencing read error. This chain links TRBV6-6 with TRBJ2-7, with D tentatively TRBD2 (6 bases). CDR1 and CDR2 from the germline V gene are MNHNY and SVGAGI (reference sequence). The germline V and J ends were trimmed by 6 bases and 5 bases, with 14 bases remaining between them. The CDR3 runs to 13 residues. The DNA for the CDR3 is TGTGCCAGCAGCCCCGGGGAGGACCACGAGCAGTACTTC. Translating it yields CASSPGEDHEQYF.

The chain couples TRBV20-1 to TRBJ1-1; TRBD1 might be the D (5 bases). CDR1 and CDR2 (germline): DFQATT, SNEGSKA (reference sequence). V lost 6 bases and J 0 bases, leaving 11 bases between the germline ends. The CDR3 consists of 13 residues. CDR3: CSAKDRLNTEAFF. The CDR3 nucleotides are TGCAGTGCCAAAGACAGACTGAACACTGAAGCTTTCTTT.

The chain has TRBV10-2 and TRBJ1-2, with a possible D match to TRBD1 (6 bases). The V gene's germline CDR1 is WSHSY and CDR2 SAAADI. CDR3 size: 14 residues. V dropped 2 bases and J dropped 8 bases, with 15 bases sitting between them. CDR3 protein: CASSERGGLEGYTF. CDR3 coding DNA: TGCGCCAGCAGTGAGCGGGGGGGGCTGGAAGGCTACACCTTC.

The chain's CDR3 is CAWTGTGPSGELFF. CDR3 sequence (DNA): TGTGCCTGGACCGGGACAGGGCCGAGCGGGGAGCTGTTTTTT. The rearrangement uses TRBV30 and TRBJ2-2; 9 bases match TRBD1. The germline V gene has CDR1 GTSNPN and CDR2 SVGIG (reference sequence). This CDR3 is 14 amino acids long. V was clipped by 4 bases and J by 7 bases; unmatched bases: 7.